These 25 T cell receptor beta chains share one sample of origin, sequenced in a study of vaccination and CD4 T cells after COVID-19. Treatment reported: approximately nine-day PBMC culture with coronavirus spike peptide pools or control peptides (ViraFEST assay). The Oncomine TCR Beta short-read assay sequenced DNA from cultured CD4+ T cells. TCRdb independently ran MiXCR on the PCR reads; one entry per CDR3 protein. Among some 12,000 distinct CDR3 sequences listed, more than 30% were seen once. These receptors' antigens are unknown. The sample was CD4+ T cells from blood, cultured in vitro, taken after SARS-CoV-2 vaccination. These receptors were obtained from a human donor who had recovered from COVID-19.

V and J are TRBV10-2 and TRBJ2-1, with 7 bases matching TRBD2. The CDR3 has 15 residues. Trimming took 2 bases from V and 6 from J; bases not matched to a gene: 7. The germline V gene encodes CDR1 WSHSY and CDR2 SAAADI. CDR3 amino acids: CASSEGWTRVNEQFF. As DNA, the CDR3 is TGCGCCAGCAGTGAGGGCTGGACTAGGGTCAATGAGCAGTTCTTC.

V usage is TRBV7-6 and J usage is TRBJ2-3, with a possible D match to TRBD2 (7 bases). CDR1 and CDR2 from the germline V gene are SGHVS and FNYEAQ. V lost 0 bases and J 9 bases, leaving 10 bases between the germline ends. The CDR3 runs to 13 residues. This chain's CDR3 is CASSLAGGATQYF. For the CDR3, the DNA is TGTGCCAGCAGCTTAGCGGGGGGGGCCACGCAGTATTTT. Supplemented by reference TRBV7-6 and TRBJ2-3, the full variable domain reads GAGVSQSPRYKVTKRGQDVALRCDPISGHVSLYWYRQALGQGPEFLTYFNYEAQQDKSGLPNDRFSAERPEGSISTLTIQRTEQRDSAMYRCASSLAGGATQYFGPGTRLTVL.

This sequence joins TRBV18 and TRBJ2-7; D unclear. The CDR3 length is 13 residues. Germline CDR1 KGHSH, CDR2 LQKENI. Between the trimmed V and J ends, which lost 1 base and 4 bases, there was a span of 8 bases. As DNA, the CDR3 is TGTGCCAGCTCACCACTTAGTAAATACGAGCAGTACTTC. This codes for CASSPLSKYEQYF.

The V and J genes are TRBV20-1 and TRBJ2-2, with D perhaps matching TRBD2 (6 bases). Germline-derived CDR1 and CDR2 are DFQATT and SNEGSKA (reference sequence). The CDR3 consists of 14 residues. The V end was cut by 3 bases, the J end by 4 bases, with 12 bases between. The CDR3 region is CSARDYLGTGELFF. In DNA form, the CDR3 reads TGCAGTGCTAGGGACTACCTCGGCACCGGGGAGCTGTTTTTT.

The chain uses TRBV28 and TRBJ1-5; no clear D. CDR1 is MDHEN, CDR2 SYDVKM, per germline. V lost 5 bases and J lost 9, with 17 bases in between. This CDR3 is built from 14 residues. The CDR3 sequence: CASSRASASWPQHF. CDR3 coding DNA: TGTGCCAGCAGTAGGGCCAGCGCCTCTTGGCCCCAGCATTTT.

This clonotype turned up a few times. The CDR3 sequence: CATSPRDRGGADTQYF. CDR3 sequence (DNA): TGTGCCACCAGTCCTAGGGACAGGGGGGGCGCAGATACGCAGTATTTT. The chain recombines TRBV24-1 with TRBJ2-3, with TRBD1 identical over 11 bases. The CDR3 sequence is 16 residues long. Germline V gene data show CDR1 as KGHDR and CDR2 as SFDVKD. Trimming cost V 6 bases and J 4 bases; bases outside gene matches: 8.

Notes on this clonotype: The CDR3 does not end in the conserved phenylalanine or tryptophan, so this is likely a read error. The chain uses TRBV24-1 and TRBJ2-1; no clear D gene. This CDR3 contains 13 residues. V lost 4 bases to trimming and J lost 10 bases, with 13 bases between them. Germline V gene lookup returns CDR1 KGHDR and CDR2 SFDVKD. CDR3 protein: CATSDTSEGEQFL. In DNA form, the CDR3 reads TGTGCCACCAGTGACACATCGGAAGGGGAGCAGTTCCTC.

This chain connects TRBV12-3 or TRBV12-4 to TRBJ1-2; D ambiguous. The CDR3 has 12 residues. V was cut by 1 base and J by 7 bases, with 7 bases left in between. CDR3 loop: CASSLGESGYTF. CDR3 sequence (DNA): TGTGCCAGCAGTTTAGGGGAGAGTGGCTACACCTTC.

By share of the sample, this clonotype is medium-sized. CDR3 amino acids: CASSIVGEGKAKGYTF. CDR3 bases: TGTGCCAGTAGTATAGTCGGCGAAGGGAAGGCAAAAGGCTACACCTTC. The rearrangement links TRBV19 to TRBJ1-2; no firm D call. The CDR3 runs 16 residues. With 1 base removed from V and 8 bases from J, the gap between germline ends came to 20 bases. Germline V CDR1 and CDR2: LNHDA, SQIVND (reference sequence).

This clonotype appeared once. This rearrangement joins TRBV10-3 to TRBJ2-1; the D gene is possibly TRBD2 (5 bases). The CDR3 is 11 residues long. The germline V and J ends were trimmed by 8 bases and 9 bases, with 11 bases remaining between them. Germline loops: CDR1 ENHRY, CDR2 SYGVKD. The CDR3 region is CAISLDREQFF. The CDR3 DNA reads TGTGCCATCTCACTAGACCGTGAGCAGTTCTTC.

The chain combines TRBV10-2 with TRBJ1-5; a possible D gene is TRBD1 (6 bases). The CDR3 length is 13 residues. The ends were cut back, 10 bases at V and 7 bases at J, with 17 bases in the middle. Germline CDR1 and CDR2: WSHSY and SAAADI. CDR3 amino acids: CATGGGARQPQHF. As DNA, the CDR3 is TGCGCCACCGGGGGGGGGGCGAGGCAGCCCCAGCATTTT.

In regard to this clonotype: Because it lacks the conserved phenylalanine or tryptophan at the end, this CDR3 is likely a read error. The chain couples TRBV15 to TRBJ1-2, with unresolved D. This CDR3 is 14 amino acids long. The V end lost 0 bases, the J end lost 4 bases, and 9 bases lay between the germline ends. Germline-derived CDR1 and CDR2 are LNHNV and YYDKDF (reference sequence). The CDR3 is CATSRDLGSYGYTS. The CDR3 DNA reads TGTGCCACCAGCAGAGATCTAGGGTCCTATGGCTACACCTCC.

The V gene is TRBV30, the J gene TRBJ1-1; 9 bases are shared with TRBD1. The CDR3 loop spans 15 amino acids. Trimming took 4 bases from V and 5 from J; bases not matched to a gene: 11. Germline V gene sequence: CDR1 GTSNPN, CDR2 SVGIG (reference sequence). In DNA form, the CDR3 reads TGTGCCTGGACTAAGTACAGGGGGCGCCGGACTGAAGCTTTCTTT. Its translation is CAWTKYRGRRTEAFF.

This clonotype occurred a few times. This chain connects TRBV6-1 to TRBJ1-3, with D possibly being TRBD1 (5 bases). This CDR3 contains 14 residues. The germline V gene encodes CDR1 MNHNS and CDR2 SASEGT. Trimming took 9 bases from V and 0 from J, leaving 12 bases between them. This CDR3 is CARQAGHSGNTIYF. DNA for the CDR3: TGTGCCAGGCAGGCAGGACACTCTGGAAACACCATATATTTT.

This clonotype occurred once. The chain couples TRBV5-1 to TRBJ2-2; D remains unclear. This CDR3 comprises 14 residues. The V and J ends lost 0 bases and 7 bases respectively, with 10 bases between them. Germline-derived CDR1 and CDR2 are SGHRS and YFSETQ. In DNA form, the CDR3 reads TGCGCCAGCAGCTTGGTGTCTGTAAACGGGGAGCTGTTTTTT. Its translation: CASSLVSVNGELFF. The full variable domain, its missing parts supplied by reference TRBV5-1 and TRBJ2-2, is KAGVTQTPRYLIKTRGQQVTLSCSPISGHRSVSWYQQTPGQGLQFLFEYFSETQRNKGNFPGRFSGRQFSNSRSEMNVSTLELGDSALYLCASSLVSVNGELFFGEGSRLTVL.

The rearrangement links TRBV7-9 to TRBJ1-1, with TRBD1 as a possible D gene (5 bases). The CDR3 loop spans 14 amino acids. Germline values: CDR1 SEHNR, CDR2 FQNEAQ (reference sequence). The V end was cut by 2 bases, the J end by 5 bases, with 12 bases between. The CDR3 protein is CASSLSGGGTEAFF. Written as DNA, the CDR3 is TGTGCCAGCAGCTTATCCGGGGGTGGAACTGAAGCTTTCTTT.

V usage is TRBV6-1 and J usage is TRBJ1-2; 9 nucleotides line up with TRBD1. The CDR3 extends over 16 amino acids. Germline V lookup: CDR1 MNHNS, CDR2 SASEGT. The ends lost 4 bases at V and 6 bases at J; junction bases unmatched: 12. The CDR3 is CASSGGTGRDWDGYTF. The DNA of the CDR3 is TGTGCCAGCAGTGGGGGGACAGGGAGGGACTGGGATGGCTACACCTTC.

This chain uses TRBV11-2 with TRBJ1-6; D unclear. The ends were cut back, 3 bases at V and 7 bases at J, with 13 bases in the middle. The germline V gene has CDR1 SGHAT and CDR2 FQNNGV. CDR3 length equals 15 residues. The CDR3 spells CASSFLSSPNSPLHF. The DNA for the CDR3 is TGTGCCAGCAGCTTCCTATCATCGCCCAATTCACCCCTCCACTTT.

This clonotype appeared a few times. The V gene is TRBV2, the J gene TRBJ2-5; no definite D call. The V gene lost 6 bases and the J gene lost 1 base, with 3 bases spanning the gap. The CDR3 runs 11 residues. CDR1 and CDR2 (germline): SNHLY, FYNNEI. This CDR3 is CASSPQETQYF. In DNA form, the CDR3 reads TGTGCCAGCAGCCCCCAAGAGACCCAGTACTTC.

The chain couples TRBV6-2 or TRBV6-3 to TRBJ2-7; no reliable D call. CDR3 length: 12 residues. Germline V gives CDR1 MNHEY, CDR2 SVGEGT. Trimming shortened V by 7 bases and J by 2 bases, and 9 bases separated the two germline ends. In DNA, the CDR3 is TGTGCCAGCACCCAAGTGCCCTACGAGCAGTACTTC. It specifies CASTQVPYEQYF.

The gene calls are TRBV7-8 and TRBJ1-4, with 11 positions matching TRBD1. V dropped 5 bases and J dropped 8; count of bases not matched to a gene: 4. CDR3 length equals 14 residues. The germline V gene has CDR1 SGHVS and CDR2 FQNEAQ. CDR3 nucleotide sequence: TGTGCCAGCAGCCAAGGGACAGGGGGAGAAAAACTGTTTTTT. Protein sequence: CASSQGTGGEKLFF.

This chain joins TRBV21-1 and TRBJ2-1; TRBD2 is the table's D call, not checked against the DNA. TRBV21-1 represents a pseudogene. The CDR3 sequence is 15 residues long. The chain's CDR3 is CASSTTAGAYNEQFF. Here the CDR3 DNA reads TGTGCCAGCAGCACCACGGCGGGAGCCTACAATGAGCAGTTCTTC.

This clonotype was seen a few times. V usage is TRBV27 and J usage is TRBJ2-4; D is possibly TRBD1 (6 bases). Trimming took 2 bases from V and 0 from J, leaving 11 bases between them. The germline V gene has CDR1 MNHEY and CDR2 SMNVEV (reference sequence). The CDR3 runs to 16 residues. CDR3 loop: CASSLGQGLAKNIQYF. The DNA of the CDR3 is TGTGCCAGCAGTTTAGGGCAGGGGCTAGCCAAAAACATTCAGTACTTC.

This clonotype showed up just a few times. The gene calls are TRBV6-5 and TRBJ2-1, with 9 positions matching TRBD2. The CDR3 contains 15 residues. V shed 3 bases, J shed 8 bases, and the junction held 8 bases outside the gene matches. Per germline, CDR1 MNHEY and CDR2 SVGAGI. CDR3 loop: CASSYRLAGSDEQFF. The CDR3 DNA reads TGTGCCAGCAGTTATCGGCTAGCGGGAAGCGATGAGCAGTTCTTC.

Only a few counts were recorded for this clonotype. CDR3 sequence reads: CASSPVELGNEQFF. The DNA for the CDR3 is TGTGCCAGCTCACCCGTGGAGCTGGGGAATGAGCAGTTCTTC. The chain employs TRBV18 and TRBJ2-1; D uncertain. Trimming shortened V by 3 bases and J by 7 bases, and 13 bases separated the two germline ends. The germline gives CDR1 KGHSH, CDR2 LQKENI. This CDR3 is built from 14 residues.